The 10 T cell receptor beta chains reported below all come from one sample, sequenced in a study of CD8 T cells in Susac syndrome. Reverse transcription of roughly 0.45 to 1 ug RNA used random hexamers. Using its own MiXCR run on the immunoSEQ multiplex PCR reads, TCRdb lists one record per CDR3 protein. The data show approximately 90,000 distinct CDR3 sequences, roughly 93% seen once. The sample taken for sequencing was CD8+ T cells from PBMCs. The receptors derive from a human donor in good health.

The chain couples TRBV9 to TRBJ2-1; 9 bases are a match to TRBD2. The CDR3 covers 17 residues. The germline gives CDR1 SGDLS, CDR2 YYNGEE. The V gene end was trimmed by 0 bases and the J gene end by 0 bases; junction bases not matched to a gene: 4. The CDR3 loop is CASSVGVSGSSYNEQFF. CDR3 sequence (DNA): TGTGCCAGCAGCGTAGGGGTTAGCGGGAGCTCCTACAATGAGCAGTTCTTC.

The rearrangement links TRBV5-1 to TRBJ2-1; the D is unclear. V gave up 0 bases and J gave up 7 bases, with 14 bases separating them. Germline V CDR1 and CDR2: SGHRS, YFSETQ. The CDR3 consists of 15 residues. The CDR3 region is CASSLGYAPINEQFF. The CDR3 DNA sequence: TGCGCCAGCAGCTTGGGGTATGCGCCCATAAATGAGCAGTTCTTC. The whole variable domain, remainder taken from reference TRBV5-1 and TRBJ2-1, is KAGVTQTPRYLIKTRGQQVTLSCSPISGHRSVSWYQQTPGQGLQFLFEYFSETQRNKGNFPGRFSGRQFSNSRSEMNVSTLELGDSALYLCASSLGYAPINEQFFGPGTRLTVL.

The chain uses TRBV2 and TRBJ1-2; D gene uncertain. The CDR3 loop spans 12 amino acids. CDR1 is SNHLY, CDR2 FYNNEI, per germline. Deletions cut 2 bases from V and 3 bases from J, with 4 bases between. This chain's CDR3 is CASSEWDYGYTF. CDR3 bases: TGTGCCAGCAGTGAATGGGACTATGGCTACACCTTC.

This clonotype has only a few counts. The chain uses TRBV19 and TRBJ2-7; a possible D gene is TRBD1 (6 bases). The length of the CDR3 is 14 residues. Trimming removed 5 bases from V and 6 bases from J, with 17 bases in between. Germline lookup yields CDR1 LNHDA and CDR2 SQIVND (reference sequence). The CDR3 bases are TGTGCCAGTAGTTTCTCGACAGGCACGGGCGAGCAGTACTTC. Protein: CASSFSTGTGEQYF.

V and J are TRBV7-9 and TRBJ2-5, with a possible D match to TRBD1 (6 bases). Trimming cost V 8 bases and J 5 bases, with 21 bases left between them. Germline V CDR1 and CDR2: SEHNR, FQNEAQ (reference sequence). CDR3 length: 15 residues. The CDR3 nucleotides are TGTGCCAGCTGCGTTGGGGCTGAGGGGGAGGAGACCCAGTACTTC. Translation gives CASCVGAEGEETQYF.

CDR3 loop: CSVSGENTEAFF. The CDR3 DNA reads TGCAGCGTTTCAGGGGAGAACACTGAAGCTTTCTTT. V and J are TRBV29-1 and TRBJ1-1; tentative D call: TRBD1 (6 bases). V was clipped by 5 bases and J by 1 base, with 8 bases between them. Germline CDR1 and CDR2: SQVTM and ANQGSEA. The CDR3 is 12 residues long.

This chain connects TRBV6-2 or TRBV6-3 to TRBJ1-1; no clear D gene. Per the germline V gene, CDR1 is MNHEY and CDR2 is SVGEGT. The CDR3 consists of 12 residues. The CDR3: CASDLGGTEAFF. CDR3 nucleotides: TGTGCTTCCGACTTGGGCGGAACTGAAGCTTTCTTT.

The rearrangement uses TRBV5-4 and TRBJ2-5; no reliable D call. CDR1 is SGHNT and CDR2 is YYREEE in the germline V gene (reference sequence). Trimming cost V 0 bases and J 4 bases, with 1 base left between them. The CDR3 consists of 11 residues. CDR3 nucleotide sequence: TGTGCCAGCAGCTTGGCAGAGACCCAGTACTTC. Amino acids: CASSLAETQYF.

The chain combines TRBV13 with TRBJ2-1; TRBD2 agrees at 7 bases. CDR1 is PRHDT and CDR2 is FYEKMQ in the germline V gene (reference sequence). The V and J ends lost 5 bases and 9 bases, in that order; junction bases with no gene match: 4. The CDR3 length is 12 residues. Here the CDR3 reads CASSGPGGEQFF. DNA for the CDR3: TGTGCCAGCAGCGGCCCGGGAGGTGAGCAGTTCTTC.

The chain has TRBV7-7 and TRBJ2-7; D possibly matches TRBD1 or TRBD2 (5 bases each). The V gene lost 3 bases and the J gene lost 5 bases, with 11 bases spanning the gap. From germline, CDR1 is SSHAT and CDR2 FNYEAQ (reference sequence). CDR3 size: 13 residues. The CDR3 DNA reads as TGTGCCAGCAGCTTCGGGACCTCTAACGAGCAGTACTTC. Amino acids: CASSFGTSNEQYF.